This paragraph reports one TCR beta chain. In the sorted-subset replicate PCRs, roughly 210 ng DNA, around 32,000 T cell genomes, was used. Only in-frame clones appear in the TCRdb table, and some are missing; sequencing was by immunoSEQ multiplex PCR. The sample comprises over 2 million clones, 85% to 95% of which are singletons, and 0.37% rests with the top ten. This sample is drawn from a study of shared clonotypes between healthy human individuals. Study information: The donor group consisted of two women and a few men, aged 18 to 49.

The study enrolled healthy HIV-negative adults without recent acute infections or vaccinations as donors. V was shortened by 6 bases and J by 0 bases, with 15 bases between the two germline ends. Germline V CDR1 and CDR2: MNHEY, SVGAGI. The CDR3 covers 15 residues. The TCR comes from a man aged 18-30 years in good health. Some clones in this sample may be carry-over from other donors' samples. The V call is TRBV6-5, the J call TRBJ2-7, with D possibly being TRBD2 (5 bases). Specimen: naive CD4+ T cells from PBMCs. As for subset: CD45RA+ positively selected. CDR3 loop: CASSPWGSVSYEQYF. Here the CDR3 DNA reads TGTGCCAGCAGCCCCTGGGGTAGCGTCTCCTACGAGCAGTACTTC.